Presented here are 18 T cell receptor beta chains from one specimen sequenced in a study of T cell responses to AZD1222 COVID-19 vaccine. The assay was immunoSEQ multiplex PCR, and TCRdb's table has in-frame clones only and misses some. The sample includes around 95,000 clones, roughly 89% of them seen just once. The sample in question was peripheral blood, obtained on day 0 of AZD1222 vaccination. All receptors derive from an adult in good health.

The chain links TRBV13 to TRBJ1-2; 9 nucleotides match TRBD1. Germline CDR1 PRHDT, CDR2 FYEKMQ (reference sequence). J gave up 3 bases and V 5 bases, and 16 bases lay outside the gene matches. CDR3 length equals 18 residues. This CDR3 is CASSHEASRTGAHYGYTF. In DNA form, the CDR3 reads TGTGCCAGCAGCCACGAAGCCTCCCGGACAGGGGCTCACTATGGCTACACCTTC.

This chain connects TRBV5-1 to TRBJ1-1; the match to TRBD1 covers 8 bases. Germline CDR1 reads SGHRS; CDR2 reads YFSETQ. V was pared by 4 bases and J by 5 bases, with 13 bases of the junction left unmatched. The CDR3 loop spans 16 amino acids. CDR3: CASSGARDRQITEAFF. The CDR3 DNA is TGCGCCAGCAGCGGGGCTCGGGACAGGCAAATAACTGAAGCTTTCTTT.

This chain connects TRBV5-6 to TRBJ2-3; tentative D call: TRBD2 (6 bases). V dropped 7 bases and J dropped 3 bases, with 18 bases sitting between them. This CDR3 has 15 amino acids. In germline, CDR1 is SGHDT, CDR2 YYEEEE. This chain's CDR3 is CASAPGLAQTDTQYF. The CDR3, as DNA: TGTGCCAGCGCACCGGGACTGGCCCAAACAGATACGCAGTATTTT.

The chain has TRBV19 and TRBJ1-2; D may be TRBD1 (6 bases). The CDR3 consists of 14 residues. Trimming cost V 5 bases and J 4 bases, with 14 bases left between them. Per germline, CDR1 LNHDA and CDR2 SQIVND (reference sequence). In nucleotides, the CDR3 is TGTGCCAGTAGTCTAGGACAGCAACCCTATGGCTACACCTTC. Translation gives CASSLGQQPYGYTF.

This chain links TRBV28 with TRBJ2-6; no clear D gene. Germline V gene lookup returns CDR1 MDHEN and CDR2 SYDVKM. V lost 5 bases and J 9 bases, leaving 8 bases between the germline ends. The CDR3 is 12 residues long. CDR3 sequence (DNA): TGTGCCAGCAGTCTGAGCAGCAACGTCCTGACTTTC. Translated: CASSLSSNVLTF.

V is TRBV7-9 and J is TRBJ1-5, with D uncertain. This CDR3 comprises 13 residues. Germline V gives CDR1 SEHNR, CDR2 FQNEAQ (reference sequence). Trimming shortened V by 5 bases and J by 4 bases, and 9 bases separated the two germline ends. In nucleotides, the CDR3 is TGTGCCAGCAGCCGAGAGGGAAATCAGCCCCAGCATTTT. It yields the protein CASSREGNQPQHF.

This chain connects TRBV6-5 to TRBJ1-1, with TRBD1 identical over 8 bases. The CDR3 spans 14 residues. Germline loops: CDR1 MNHEY, CDR2 SVGAGI. With V trimmed by 4 bases and J by 6 bases, 7 bases remained unmatched. The CDR3, as DNA: TGTGCCAGCAGTTCTACTTCAGGGGGCTCTGAAGCTTTCTTT. Amino acid sequence: CASSSTSGGSEAFF.

CDR3 bases: TGTGCCAGCAGCCCCGGGCCCTATGGCTACACCTTC. Translating gives CASSPGPYGYTF. This chain uses TRBV7-2 with TRBJ1-2; D is uncertain. CDR3 length: 12 residues. Trimming removed 5 bases at V and 4 bases at J, with 8 bases between. Germline CDR1 reads SGHTA; CDR2 reads FQGNSA.

This chain connects TRBV4-1 to TRBJ2-1, with TRBD1 identical over 12 bases. This CDR3 has 17 residues. The junction had 7 bases not matched to a gene; V was cut back by 1 base and J by 6 bases. The germline CDR1 and CDR2 sequences are MGHRA and YSYEKL. The CDR3, as DNA: TGCGCCAGCAGCCAAGCGTGGGGACAGGGGGCGCGCAATGAGCAGTTCTTC. Translation gives CASSQAWGQGARNEQFF.

The chain carries TRBV27 and TRBJ1-2; tentative D call: TRBD1 (6 bases). Trimming shortened V by 9 bases and J by 3 bases, and 14 bases separated the two germline ends. Germline assignment: CDR1 MNHEY and CDR2 SMNVEV (reference sequence). The CDR3 contains 13 residues. In DNA form, the CDR3 reads TGTGCCAGGGGGGGCGGGAAATACTATGGCTACACCTTC. Encoded protein: CARGGGKYYGYTF.

The V gene is TRBV7-2, the J gene TRBJ1-5; TRBD1 matches at 7 bases. The CDR3 has 14 amino acids. Germline V gene data show CDR1 as SGHTA and CDR2 as FQGNSA. With V trimmed by 2 bases and J by 5 bases, 3 bases remained unmatched. CDR3 sequence reads: CASSLRQGDQPQHF. For the CDR3, the DNA is TGTGCCAGCAGCTTACGACAGGGTGATCAGCCCCAGCATTTT.

V and J are TRBV15 and TRBJ1-5; a possible D gene is TRBD1 (5 bases). Germline values: CDR1 LNHNV, CDR2 YYDKDF (reference sequence). Trimming removed 8 bases at V and 2 bases at J, with 10 bases between. The CDR3 sequence is 13 residues long. CDR3 DNA sequence: TGTGCCACCCGGCGAGGGGGCAATCAGCCCCAGCATTTT. Its translation: CATRRGGNQPQHF.

CDR3 protein: CASSLVFWREGGGEQYF. The DNA of the CDR3 is TGTGCCAGCAGCTTAGTGTTCTGGCGGGAGGGGGGCGGCGAGCAGTACTTC. The chain links TRBV7-2 to TRBJ2-7; 9 bases line up with TRBD2. With 1 base clipped from V and 6 bases from J, the junction kept 13 bases outside the gene matches. CDR1 and CDR2 (germline): SGHTA, FQGNSA. The CDR3 has 17 residues.

J is TRBJ1-3 and V is TRBV11-2; no clear D gene. This CDR3 comprises 13 residues. The V and J ends lost 5 bases and 4 bases respectively, with 9 bases between them. The germline gives CDR1 SGHAT, CDR2 FQNNGV. CDR3 nucleotides: TGTGCCAGCAGCCCGCGGAGGGGAAACACCATATATTTT. Protein product: CASSPRRGNTIYF. The full variable domain, with the rest looked up from reference TRBV11-2 and TRBJ1-3, is EAGVAQSPRYKIIEKRQSVAFWCNPISGHATLYWYQQILGQGPKLLIQFQNNGVVDDSQLPKDRFSAERLKGVDSTLKIQPAKLEDSAVYLCASSPRRGNTIYFGEGSWLTVV.

The chain has TRBV19 and TRBJ1-5; the match to TRBD1 covers 7 bases. CDR3 length: 15 amino acids. In germline, CDR1 is LNHDA, CDR2 SQIVND (reference sequence). With V trimmed by 6 bases and J by 6 bases, 11 bases remained unmatched. The DNA for the CDR3 is TGTGCCAGTAGGTCCACAGGGGTCGTAAGTCAGCCCCAGCATTTT. Translated: CASRSTGVVSQPQHF.

This sequence joins TRBV5-4 and TRBJ2-3, with D tentatively TRBD2 (6 bases). The CDR3 runs 17 residues. Germline V gives CDR1 SGHNT, CDR2 YYREEE (reference sequence). The V end was cut by 0 bases, the J end by 1 base, with 15 bases between. The CDR3 DNA sequence: TGTGCCAGCAGCTTGGCCCGGGCGGGGTCACGCACAGATACGCAGTATTTT. Its protein is CASSLARAGSRTDTQYF.

The sample holds a few counts of this clone. The CDR3 loop is CASSVERSGANVLTF. CDR3 sequence (DNA): TGTGCCAGCAGCGTAGAACGCTCTGGGGCCAACGTCCTGACTTTC. This rearrangement joins TRBV9 to TRBJ2-6; D gene uncertain. The CDR3 is 15 residues long. CDR1 is SGDLS and CDR2 is YYNGEE in the germline V gene. Deletions cut 0 bases from V and 0 bases from J, with 4 bases between.

The rearrangement joins TRBV20-1 to TRBJ1-5, with D uncertain. Germline V gene lookup returns CDR1 DFQATT and CDR2 SNEGSKA (reference sequence). Trimming removed 3 bases from V and 3 bases from J, with 12 bases in between. The CDR3 consists of 14 residues. CDR3 nucleotide sequence: TGCAGTGCTAGTGAGGGCCGGTTCAATCAGCCCCAGCATTTT. Translation gives CSASEGRFNQPQHF.